This paragraph reports one T cell receptor (beta chain). The antigen is unknown. This specimen belongs to a study of T cell repertoires in cytomegalovirus infection. TCRdb used MiXCR to reprocess the reads, holding one entry per CDR3 protein. There are some 500,000 distinct CDR3 sequences in the sample; around 30% occur only once, and about a sixth lies in the top ten. Germline V CDR1 and CDR2: SGHTA, FQGTGA. The J segment lost 3 bases and the V segment lost 3 bases, leaving 4 bases of the junction unmatched. The CDR3 contains 15 residues. The rearrangement joins TRBV7-3 to TRBJ2-7; 11 bases are shared with TRBD2. The TCR was taken from a human donor in good health (CMV status not recorded). Some clones in this sample may be carry-over from other donors' samples. The sequencing here drew on cultured PBMCs, taken from culture after CMV antigen stimulation. The CDR3 loop is CASSLEGTSGYEQYF. The CDR3 DNA sequence: TGTGCCAGCAGCTTGGAAGGGACTAGCGGCTACGAGCAGTACTTC.